The source of this T cell receptor (beta chain) is a study of blood T cells in healthy people across ages. Study overall: Template switching captured about one barcoded beta molecule per two T cells.

Overall study results and limits: A greater number of naive CD4+ cells and higher diversity distinguished long-lived donors from aged donors.

A second roughly 7 to 12 cycle PCR used barcoded and J-beta primers. Sequencing of every sample gave 2.5 million or more CDR3-containing paired-end reads. TCRdb re-called the 5' RACE reads with MiXCR, one entry per CDR3 protein. The sample includes 850,000 to 1,300,000 distinct CDR3 sequences, more than 35% of them seen just once. The ends lost 2 bases at V and 2 bases at J; junction bases unmatched: 0. The CDR3 spans 14 residues. Germline-derived CDR1 and CDR2 are MNHEY and SVGAGI. Worth noting for this clonotype: Its target is unknown. Being one base from a much bigger clone, this may be a read error.

V is TRBV6-5 and J is TRBJ2-7; 10 nucleotides match TRBD2. This receptor was taken from a woman aged 55-69 years in good health. Sample: blood. CDR3 nucleotides: TGTGCCAGCAGTTACGGGACTAGCGCCTACGAGCAGTACTTC. Translation: CASSYGTSAYEQYF.